This entry lists 28 T cell receptor beta chains sequenced from one sample in a study of vaccination effects on CD4 cells after COVID-19. Clones were sequenced by immunoSEQ multiplex PCR, and TCRdb holds only the in-frame ones, with some missing. The sample carries 60,000 to 65,000 clones, around 75% recorded once. Ahead of sequencing, the ViraFEST assay grew antigen-specific CD4+ T cells using viral peptide pools. The culture ran for 10 days before CD4+ T cells were isolated. In the vaccine recipients, nucleocapsid antibodies were negative and there was no prior SARS-CoV-2 infection. For these receptors, no antigen is known. The sequenced sample was CD4+ T cells from PBMCs cultured with HCoV-OC43 spike peptides, obtained before COVID-19 vaccination. The subset denotes: HCoV-OC43 spike overlapping peptide pool stimulation. These receptors originate from a human donor who received a COVID-19 vaccine.

The V gene is TRBV7-8, the J gene TRBJ1-2, with 9 bases identical to TRBD1. Germline CDR1 is SGHVS and CDR2 is FQNEAQ. There are 14 residues in the CDR3. Trimming removed 4 bases from V and 4 bases from J; junction bases left unmatched: 4. The CDR3 reads CASSSQTGGYGYTF. The CDR3 region has the DNA TGTGCCAGCAGCTCGCAGACAGGGGGCTATGGCTACACCTTC.

The J gene is TRBJ1-1, the V gene TRBV29-1; 8 bases fit TRBD1. CDR3 length: 13 amino acids. The germline V gene encodes CDR1 SQVTM and CDR2 ANQGSEA. V was pared by 7 bases and J by 1 base, with 5 bases of the junction left unmatched. The CDR3 DNA sequence: TGCAGCGCCCGGACAGGGAGGAACACTGAAGCTTTCTTT. Its protein is CSARTGRNTEAFF. The entire variable domain, with the rest obtained from reference TRBV29-1 and TRBJ1-1, is as follows: SAVISQKPSRDICQRGTSLTIQCQVDSQVTMMFWYRQQPGQSLTLIATANQGSEATYESGFVIDKFPISRPNLTFSTLTVSNMSPEDSSIYLCSARTGRNTEAFFGQGTRLTVV.

The chain uses TRBV5-6 and TRBJ1-5, with D perhaps TRBD1 (6 bases). This CDR3 region has 15 residues. CDR1 is SGHDT, CDR2 YYEEEE, per germline. Trimming removed 5 bases at V and 3 bases at J, with 15 bases between. CDR3 sequence (DNA): TGTGCCAGCAGTAGACAGGACTATCCCAATCAGCCCCAGCATTTT. As protein: CASSRQDYPNQPQHF.

This clone showed up just once. This chain joins TRBV9 and TRBJ2-3; weak D call: TRBD2 (5 bases). This CDR3 has 16 amino acids. The V gene lost 0 bases and the J gene lost 3 bases, with 14 bases spanning the gap. Germline V CDR1 and CDR2: SGDLS, YYNGEE. The CDR3 loop reads CASSVATSLGTDTQYF. CDR3 coding DNA: TGTGCCAGCAGCGTAGCTACTAGTTTAGGAACAGATACGCAGTATTTT.

The chain has TRBV28 and TRBJ2-6, with TRBD1 as a possible D gene (6 bases). The CDR3 extends over 15 amino acids. The V gene's germline CDR1 is MDHEN and CDR2 SYDVKM. Trimming pared 5 bases from V and 3 bases from J, leaving 11 bases between. The chain's CDR3 is CASSLTGIGANVLTF. The CDR3 DNA reads TGTGCCAGCAGTCTAACAGGGATTGGGGCCAACGTCCTGACTTTC.

The rearrangement joins TRBV3-1 (or the pseudogene TRBV3-2) to TRBJ1-2; 8 bases are a match to TRBD1. Looked up from germline, CDR1 is LGHDT and CDR2 is YNNKEL (reference sequence). Losses at the gene ends were 2 bases for V and 6 bases for J; bases not matched to a gene: 8. The CDR3 consists of 15 residues. The CDR3 loop reads CASSQLAGQGHGYTF. CDR3 nucleotides: TGTGCCAGCAGCCAACTAGCCGGACAGGGTCATGGCTACACCTTC.

CDR3 residues: CASSATGAGANVLTF. CDR3 nucleotides: TGTGCCAGTAGTGCCACAGGGGCTGGGGCCAACGTCCTGACTTTC. The chain carries TRBV19 and TRBJ2-6, with TRBD1 identical over 7 bases. With 5 bases clipped from V and 2 bases from J, the junction kept 3 bases outside the gene matches. Per the germline V gene, CDR1 is LNHDA and CDR2 is SQIVND (reference sequence). The CDR3 sequence is 15 residues long.

The rearrangement links TRBV28 to TRBJ1-4; 7 nucleotides align to TRBD1. CDR1 is MDHEN, CDR2 SYDVKM, per germline. This CDR3 contains 13 residues. The V gene end was trimmed by 11 bases and the J gene end by 8 bases; junction bases not matched to a gene: 11. The CDR3 spells CAGRRGPSEKLFF. The CDR3 nucleotides read TGTGCCGGACGGAGGGGGCCCAGCGAAAAACTGTTTTTT.

V and J are TRBV7-3 and TRBJ2-3, with D maybe TRBD2 (6 bases). CDR1 and CDR2 (germline): SGHTA, FQGTGA. This CDR3 is 15 amino acids long. The V end was cut by 0 bases, the J end by 2 bases, with 9 bases between. The CDR3 DNA reads as TGTGCCAGCAGCTTAACGGGGGGAACCACAGATACGCAGTATTTT. The encoded protein is CASSLTGGTTDTQYF.

There are a few counts of this clone. The gene calls are TRBV2 and TRBJ1-1; D call uncertain. Trimming took off 6 bases at V and 1 base at J, with 9 bases between the two ends. The germline V gene has CDR1 SNHLY and CDR2 FYNNEI. This CDR3 is built from 13 residues. The CDR3 DNA reads TGTGCCAGCAGCGGAAGGTGGAACACTGAAGCTTTCTTT. It translates to CASSGRWNTEAFF.

This chain links TRBV6-1 with TRBJ1-2, with D unclear. The CDR3 consists of 13 residues. V gave up 1 base and J gave up 8 bases, with 11 bases separating them. The germline V gene encodes CDR1 MNHNS and CDR2 SASEGT. The CDR3 is CASSEGRRGGYTF. CDR3 nucleotides: TGTGCCAGCAGTGAAGGCCGGCGTGGGGGCTACACCTTC.

The chain combines TRBV9 with TRBJ2-2, with D perhaps matching TRBD1 or TRBD2 (5 bases each). Germline CDR1 reads SGDLS; CDR2 reads YYNGEE. The germline V and J ends were trimmed by 4 bases and 4 bases, with 17 bases remaining between them. This CDR3 is built from 16 residues. The CDR3: CASSPLGGTPTGELFF. CDR3 in DNA: TGTGCCAGCAGCCCCCTCGGTGGGACCCCCACCGGGGAGCTGTTTTTT.

The chain uses TRBV2 and TRBJ2-1, with D perhaps matching TRBD1 (5 bases). The V and J ends lost 4 bases and 5 bases respectively, with 15 bases between them. The CDR3 sequence is 15 residues long. The germline V gene encodes CDR1 SNHLY and CDR2 FYNNEI. CDR3 loop: CASSARVGNNNEQFF. The DNA of the CDR3 is TGTGCCAGCAGTGCCAGGGTAGGCAACAACAATGAGCAGTTCTTC. The full variable domain, completed using reference TRBV2 and TRBJ2-1, is EPEVTQTPSHQVTQMGQEVILRCVPISNHLYFYWYRQILGQKVEFLVSFYNNEISEKSEIFDDQFSVERPDGSNFTLKIRSTKLEDSAMYFCASSARVGNNNEQFFGPGTRLTVL.

The count of this clone is one. This chain connects TRBV7-2 to TRBJ2-3; D unresolved. The CDR3 runs 12 residues. From germline, CDR1 is SGHTA and CDR2 FQGNSA. Trimming took off 5 bases at V and 6 bases at J, with 9 bases between the two ends. CDR3 coding DNA: TGTGCCAGCAGCCCCCTCAGGGATACGCAGTATTTT. Amino acids: CASSPLRDTQYF.

This chain connects TRBV11-1 to TRBJ2-3, with D possibly TRBD1 on 6 matching bases. There are 16 residues in the CDR3. Germline loops: CDR1 SGHAT, CDR2 FQDESV (reference sequence). V was clipped by 3 bases and J by 0 bases, with 13 bases between them. The CDR3 loop is CASSFGTPPSTDTQYF. The CDR3 coding sequence is TGTGCCAGCAGCTTCGGGACACCTCCTAGCACAGATACGCAGTATTTT.

This chain uses TRBV12-5 with TRBJ2-1, with 13 bases matching TRBD2. The CDR3 spans 14 residues. In germline, CDR1 is LGHNT, CDR2 FRNRAP. V gave up 5 bases and J gave up 9 bases; unmatched junction bases: 4. The CDR3 region is CASGGLAGAGEQFF. For the CDR3, the DNA is TGTGCTAGTGGTGGACTAGCGGGGGCGGGTGAGCAGTTCTTC. The variable domain in full, completed from reference TRBV12-5 and TRBJ2-1, reads DARVTQTPRHKVTEMGQEVTMRCQPILGHNTVFWYRQTMMQGLELLAYFRNRAPLDDSGMPKDRFSAEMPDATLATLKIQPSEPRDSAVYFCASGGLAGAGEQFFGPGTRLTVL.

CDR3 protein: CATLDRGNAGELFF. The CDR3 region has the DNA TGTGCCACCTTGGACAGGGGAAATGCCGGGGAGCTGTTTTTT. J is TRBJ2-2 and V is TRBV19; TRBD1 matches 9 bases. The CDR3 runs 14 residues. The V segment lost 10 bases and the J segment 6 bases; nucleotides outside the gene matches: 9. Germline V gives CDR1 LNHDA, CDR2 SQIVND (reference sequence).

This clone was seen only once. The chain couples TRBV7-6 to TRBJ2-5, with TRBD2 identical over 10 bases. The CDR3 loop spans 17 amino acids. Germline V gene lookup returns CDR1 SGHVS and CDR2 FNYEAQ. With V trimmed by 2 bases and J by 4 bases, 10 bases remained unmatched. CDR3 protein: CASSLILAGAPGETQYF. CDR3 DNA sequence: TGTGCCAGCAGCTTAATTCTAGCGGGGGCCCCAGGAGAGACCCAGTACTTC.

The chain uses TRBV19 and TRBJ2-3; 13 nucleotides agree with TRBD2. Germline assignment: CDR1 LNHDA and CDR2 SQIVND (reference sequence). This CDR3 is 16 amino acids long. V was clipped by 4 bases and J by 3 bases; unmatched bases: 4. The DNA of the CDR3 is TGTGCCAGTAGTACTCGGACTAGCGGGGGTACAGATACGCAGTATTTT. The encoded protein is CASSTRTSGGTDTQYF.

This rearrangement joins TRBV5-1 to TRBJ2-5; 9 bases fit TRBD1. The germline gives CDR1 SGHRS, CDR2 YFSETQ. The junction had 8 bases not matched to a gene; V was cut back by 2 bases and J by 0 bases. CDR3 length: 17 residues. CDR3 bases: TGCGCCAGCAGCTTAACATTAACAGGGGGCTACCAAGAGACCCAGTACTTC. It codes for CASSLTLTGGYQETQYF.

The CDR3 spells CASSYGTQSNQPQHF. In nucleotides, the CDR3 is TGTGCCAGCAGTTACGGGACACAGAGCAATCAGCCCCAGCATTTT. The rearrangement uses TRBV6-6 and TRBJ1-5, with D perhaps matching TRBD1 (6 bases). V was pared by 2 bases and J by 1 base, with 9 bases between. The CDR3 sequence is 15 residues long. CDR1 MNHNY and CDR2 SVGAGI come from the germline V gene (reference sequence).

The rearrangement uses TRBV7-3 and TRBJ2-5, with D perhaps matching TRBD1 or TRBD2 (6 bases each). Germline V gene data show CDR1 as SGHTA and CDR2 as FQGTGA. The CDR3 consists of 15 residues. Trimming removed 5 bases at V and 5 bases at J, with 18 bases between. The CDR3 reads CASSRGGGLEETQYF. The CDR3 DNA reads as TGTGCCAGCAGCCGCGGAGGGGGGTTGGAGGAGACCCAGTACTTC. Filled out from reference TRBV7-3 and TRBJ2-5, the complete variable domain reads GAGVSQTPSNKVTEKGKYVELRCDPISGHTALYWYRQSLGQGPEFLIYFQGTGAADDSGLPNDRFFAVRPEGSVSTLKIQRTERGDSAVYLCASSRGGGLEETQYFGPGTRLLVL.

The CDR3 region has the DNA TGTGCCTGGGGGACAGACGTCTATGGCTACACCTTC. This sequence encodes CAWGTDVYGYTF. The genes are TRBV30 and TRBJ1-2, with TRBD1 identical over 7 bases. Germline V gene lookup returns CDR1 GTSNPN and CDR2 SVGIG (reference sequence). The length of the CDR3 is 12 residues. J lost 4 bases, V lost 5 bases, and 4 bases had no gene match.

The chain recombines TRBV3-1 (or the pseudogene TRBV3-2) with TRBJ2-4; the D gene is possibly TRBD2 (6 bases). Germline V gene data show CDR1 as LGHDT and CDR2 as YNNKEL (reference sequence). Trimming removed 3 bases from V and 0 bases from J, with 18 bases in between. This CDR3 has 18 amino acids. CDR3: CASSHFAGGVEAKNIQYF. The CDR3 DNA reads as TGTGCCAGCAGCCATTTTGCAGGAGGGGTAGAAGCCAAAAACATTCAGTACTTC.

This clone is termed medium-sized. The genes are TRBV7-2 and TRBJ1-5; D is ambiguous. Germline CDR1 SGHTA, CDR2 FQGNSA. The CDR3 runs 15 residues. V lost 0 bases and J 4 bases, leaving 10 bases between the germline ends. DNA of the CDR3: TGTGCCAGCAGCTTAGCGAGGTCCGTTAATCAGCCCCAGCATTTT. Protein: CASSLARSVNQPQHF.

For the CDR3, the DNA is TGTGCCAGCAGCTTACCTGTACCGTCTAGCAATCAGCCCCAGCATTTT. This translates into CASSLPVPSSNQPQHF. The genes are TRBV7-2 and TRBJ1-5; D is undetermined. CDR3 length: 16 residues. The V gene lost 2 bases and the J gene lost 0 bases, with 11 bases spanning the gap. CDR1 and CDR2 (germline): SGHTA, FQGNSA.

The chain couples TRBV29-1 to TRBJ2-6; D unclear. CDR1 is SQVTM, CDR2 ANQGSEA, per germline. The CDR3 has 13 residues. Between the trimmed V and J ends, which lost 6 bases and 0 bases, there was a span of 6 bases. The CDR3 here is CSVGDSGANVLTF. CDR3 in DNA: TGCAGCGTCGGAGACTCTGGGGCCAACGTCCTGACTTTC.

V is TRBV4-1 and J is TRBJ1-5; D is unclear. Germline V gives CDR1 MGHRA, CDR2 YSYEKL. Trimming pared 4 bases from V and 6 bases from J, leaving 13 bases between. This CDR3 spans 14 amino acids. The CDR3 reads CASSRGQEGQPQHF. In nucleotides, the CDR3 is TGCGCCAGCAGCCGAGGGCAGGAAGGTCAGCCCCAGCATTTT.